Below are 29 T cell receptor beta chains sequenced from a single sample in a study of shared clonotypes between healthy human individuals. Measured with immunoSEQ multiplex PCR; TCRdb has only the in-frame clones, and not every one. The data contain some 2 million clones, 95% of them seen just once; the ten biggest clones take up 0.13%. Input material: naive CD4+ T cells sorted from blood. Sample subset: CD45RA+ positively selected. Source of these receptors: a man between 18 and 29 years old in good health.

Written as DNA, the CDR3 is TGTGCCAGCAGCCGATTAGATACGCAGTATTTT. Residues: CASSRLDTQYF. This chain joins TRBV28 and TRBJ2-3; D remains ambiguous. V lost 6 bases, J lost 5 bases, and 6 bases lay in between. There are 11 residues in the CDR3. CDR1 is MDHEN and CDR2 is SYDVKM in the germline V gene.

CDR3 DNA: TGTGCCAGCAGCCCAAGACTAGCGGGTGGAGATACGCAGTATTTT. This sequence encodes CASSPRLAGGDTQYF. The chain carries TRBV7-9 and TRBJ2-3; 10 bases align to TRBD2. V shed 5 bases, J shed 5 bases, and the junction held 7 bases outside the gene matches. The CDR3 covers 15 residues. Germline loops: CDR1 SEHNR, CDR2 FQNEAQ (reference sequence). Full variable domain (outside the CDR3, taken from reference TRBV7-9 and TRBJ2-3): DTGVSQNPRHKITKRGQNVTFRCDPISEHNRLYWYRQTLGQGPEFLTYFQNEAQLEKSRLLSDRFSAERPKGSFSTLEIQRTEQGDSAMYLCASSPRLAGGDTQYFGPGTRLTVL.

Turning to this clone: The same CDR3 also results from other DNA sequences found in this sample. The chain joins TRBV5-1 to TRBJ1-1; D remains ambiguous. The CDR3 runs to 14 residues. The V end lost 1 base, the J end lost 1 base, and 8 bases lay between the germline ends. The germline CDR1 and CDR2 sequences are SGHRS and YFSETQ. DNA of the CDR3: TGCGCCAGCAGCTTGCGTCCCCAGAACACTGAAGCTTTCTTT. Its translation is CASSLRPQNTEAFF.

On this clone itself: The same CDR3 also results from other DNA sequences found in this sample. Here the CDR3 DNA reads TGTGCCAGCTCACCACAGGGAGGGCAGCCCCAGCATTTT. Its translation is CASSPQGGQPQHF. The chain has TRBV18 and TRBJ1-5; D gene ambiguous. The CDR3 contains 13 residues. Germline V lookup: CDR1 KGHSH, CDR2 LQKENI. V lost 1 base to trimming and J lost 7 bases, with 8 bases between them.

About this clone: The sample has other DNA sequences that encode this CDR3 too. The chain has TRBV30 and TRBJ1-6; D uncertain. This CDR3 has 12 amino acids. Per germline, CDR1 GTSNPN and CDR2 SVGIG (reference sequence). Trimming shortened V by 1 base and J by 9 bases, and 7 bases separated the two germline ends. CDR3 protein: CAWSAGGSPLHF. The CDR3 nucleotides are TGTGCCTGGAGTGCGGGAGGTTCACCCCTCCACTTT.

The chain has TRBV7-2 and TRBJ2-1; tentative D call: TRBD1 (6 bases). CDR1 is SGHTA and CDR2 is FQGNSA in the germline V gene. With 3 bases removed from V and 5 bases from J, the gap between germline ends came to 11 bases. The CDR3 runs to 14 residues. This CDR3 reads CASSFLQGHNEQFF. DNA of the CDR3: TGTGCCAGCAGCTTTTTACAGGGCCACAATGAGCAGTTCTTC. The full variable domain, with the rest looked up from reference TRBV7-2 and TRBJ2-1, is GAGVSQSPSNKVTEKGKDVELRCDPISGHTALYWYRQSLGQGLEFLIYFQGNSAPDKSGLPSDRFSAERTGGSVSTLTIQRTQQEDSAVYLCASSFLQGHNEQFFGPGTRLTVL.

The gene calls are TRBV5-1 and TRBJ1-5; D is unresolved. Trimming took 0 bases from V and 5 from J, leaving 12 bases between them. Germline-derived CDR1 and CDR2 are SGHRS and YFSETQ. The CDR3 length is 15 residues. CDR3 region: CASSLEGQAHQPQHF. In DNA form, the CDR3 reads TGCGCCAGCAGCTTGGAAGGCCAGGCACATCAGCCCCAGCATTTT.

CDR3 in DNA: TGCGCCAGCAGCCAAGATAGGGACAGGTACTCCTACGAGCAGTACTTC. It encodes CASSQDRDRYSYEQYF. The genes are TRBV4-1 and TRBJ2-5; 8 bases fit TRBD1. The assigned J gene may be wrong: the sequence end matches TRBJ2-7 better. The CDR3 is 16 amino acids. The germline gives CDR1 MGHRA, CDR2 YSYEKL.

The rearrangement joins TRBV6-1 to TRBJ1-1; 12 bases fit TRBD1. CDR3 length equals 14 residues. With 3 bases clipped from V and 10 bases from J, the junction kept 6 bases outside the gene matches. Germline CDR1 and CDR2: MNHNS and SASEGT. Written as DNA, the CDR3 is TGTGCCAGCAGTGAGTCGGGACAGGGGGCATCAGCTTTCTTT. Translating gives CASSESGQGASAFF.

The chain carries TRBV5-8 and TRBJ1-4, with 9 positions matching TRBD1. CDR1 and CDR2 from the germline V gene are SGHTS and YDEGEE. The CDR3 runs to 16 residues. Trimming took 4 bases from V and 7 from J; bases not matched to a gene: 11. CDR3 sequence reads: CASSQSTGTGFEKLFF. CDR3 nucleotide sequence: TGTGCCAGCAGCCAAAGCACCGGGACAGGGTTTGAAAAACTGTTTTTT.

The CDR3 sequence: CASSYAWDSYTGELFF. DNA for the CDR3: TGTGCCAGCAGTTACGCCTGGGACTCCTACACCGGGGAGCTGTTTTTT. The rearrangement uses TRBV6-5 and TRBJ2-2, with D possibly being TRBD2 (6 bases). This CDR3 has 16 amino acids. With 2 bases removed from V and 3 bases from J, the gap between germline ends came to 13 bases. Germline CDR1 reads MNHEY; CDR2 reads SVGAGI.

This chain joins TRBV9 and TRBJ2-3; 7 bases are a match to TRBD2. The germline CDR1 and CDR2 sequences are SGDLS and YYNGEE. This CDR3 has 17 residues. After removal of 1 base from V and 4 bases from J, the junction contained 12 bases not matched to a gene. CDR3 DNA: TGTGCCAGCAGCGTATCAGGACTAGGTGTTAGTGCAGATACGCAGTATTTT. It codes for CASSVSGLGVSADTQYF.

This clone occurred once. The chain is built from TRBV11-2 and TRBJ2-2; no definite D call. The CDR3 loop spans 15 amino acids. Germline values: CDR1 SGHAT, CDR2 FQNNGV. V dropped 2 bases and J dropped 5 bases, with 12 bases sitting between them. Here the CDR3 reads CASSLSDARTGELFF. DNA of the CDR3: TGTGCCAGCAGCTTATCGGACGCCCGAACCGGGGAGCTGTTTTTT.

About this clone itself: Additional DNA sequences in this sample encode the identical CDR3. The chain employs TRBV10-3 and TRBJ2-3; TRBD1 or TRBD2 may be the D gene (5 bases each). This CDR3 is 13 amino acids long. Germline V gene data show CDR1 as ENHRY and CDR2 as SYGVKD. Trimming shortened V by 4 bases and J by 3 bases, and 8 bases separated the two germline ends. The CDR3 reads CAISAEGTDTQYF. For the CDR3, the DNA is TGTGCCATCAGTGCCGAGGGGACAGATACGCAGTATTTT.

In its sample, this clone was seen once. Other DNA variants within this sample encode the same CDR3. This chain uses TRBV5-1 with TRBJ2-5; TRBD1 agrees at 7 bases. Germline CDR1 reads SGHRS; CDR2 reads YFSETQ. The CDR3 runs to 14 residues. J lost 5 bases, V lost 0 bases, and 4 bases had no gene match. CDR3 nucleotide sequence: TGCGCCAGCAGCTTGGAAGGCAGGGGGGAGACCCAGTACTTC. Protein: CASSLEGRGETQYF.

With regard to this clone: The sample holds other DNA sequences that translate to the same CDR3. The genes are TRBV5-4 and TRBJ2-7; 9 bases are shared with TRBD1. Looked up from germline, CDR1 is SGHNT and CDR2 is YYREEE (reference sequence). CDR3 length: 14 residues. V lost 0 bases and J lost 2; bases outside the gene matches: 0. The CDR3: CASSLGTGAYEQYF. The CDR3 nucleotides read TGTGCCAGCAGCTTGGGGACAGGGGCCTACGAGCAGTACTTC.

CDR3 loop: CASSPNRGPNSYEQYF. In nucleotides, the CDR3 is TGTGCCAGCAGCCCCAACAGGGGTCCCAACTCCTACGAGCAGTACTTC. This chain connects TRBV11-2 to TRBJ2-7; 7 nucleotides line up with TRBD1. The V and J ends lost 5 bases and 0 bases, in that order; junction bases with no gene match: 10. Germline V CDR1 and CDR2: SGHAT, FQNNGV. There are 16 residues in the CDR3.

This clone showed up just once. The rearrangement links TRBV6-1 to TRBJ1-6; D gene uncertain. Germline V CDR1 and CDR2: MNHNS, SASEGT. The CDR3 has 15 residues. V shed 1 base and J shed 8 bases, with 12 bases lying between them. The CDR3 here is CASSEGLGTHSPLHF. Here the CDR3 DNA reads TGTGCCAGCAGTGAAGGTCTGGGAACGCATTCACCCCTCCACTTT.

This chain connects TRBV28 to TRBJ2-1; possibly TRBD2 for D (5 bases). V lost 2 bases to trimming and J lost 3 bases, with 20 bases between them. The CDR3 is made up of 18 amino acids. Germline assignment: CDR1 MDHEN and CDR2 SYDVKM. CDR3 residues: CASSLLPAAVVLYNEQFF. DNA for the CDR3: TGTGCCAGCAGTTTACTCCCAGCGGCAGTGGTCCTCTACAATGAGCAGTTCTTC.

The J gene is TRBJ1-1, the V gene TRBV7-9; D is undetermined. V lost 0 bases and J lost 4, with 15 bases in between. Germline V gene sequence: CDR1 SEHNR, CDR2 FQNEAQ (reference sequence). The CDR3 has 16 residues. The DNA for the CDR3 is TGTGCCAGCAGCTTAGCGTCGTGGGGTCAGTTCACTGAAGCTTTCTTT. It is translated as CASSLASWGQFTEAFF.

The chain has TRBV10-2 and TRBJ2-3; 15 bases line up with TRBD2. The germline V gene encodes CDR1 WSHSY and CDR2 SAAADI. The CDR3 length is 17 residues. The junction had 6 bases not matched to a gene; V was cut back by 2 bases and J by 6 bases. The CDR3 nucleotides read TGCGCCAGCAGTGAGAGGACTAGCGGGAGGGCCCCCGATACGCAGTATTTT. Its translation: CASSERTSGRAPDTQYF.

V gene TRBV30 combines with J gene TRBJ1-2; no clear D. CDR1 is GTSNPN and CDR2 is SVGIG in the germline V gene (reference sequence). The CDR3 is 15 amino acids. V lost 1 base, J lost 0 bases, and 12 bases lay in between. CDR3 bases: TGTGCCTGGAGTGCACCTCCGGTCTCTAACTATGGCTACACCTTC. It codes for CAWSAPPVSNYGYTF.

The J gene is TRBJ1-1, the V gene TRBV11-2, with D uncertain. Germline CDR1 is SGHAT and CDR2 is FQNNGV. The V end lost 1 base, the J end lost 11 bases, and 14 bases lay between the germline ends. This CDR3 contains 13 residues. CDR3 region: CASSLGTVGVAFF. DNA of the CDR3: TGTGCCAGCAGCTTAGGTACCGTGGGAGTGGCTTTCTTT.

The CDR3 is CASSQGGSGNTIYF. The DNA for the CDR3 is TGTGCCAGCAGCCAGGGGGGCTCTGGAAACACCATATATTTT. The chain couples TRBV7-2 to TRBJ1-3; 7 bases agree with TRBD1. Trimming removed 5 bases from V and 0 bases from J; junction bases left unmatched: 1. This CDR3 has 14 residues. The V gene's germline CDR1 is SGHTA and CDR2 FQGNSA.

With regard to this clone: Other DNA sequences from this sample encode an identical CDR3 as well. The chain has TRBV5-1 and TRBJ2-7, with D perhaps TRBD1 (5 bases). The CDR3 length is 14 residues. Trimming stripped 0 bases from V and 4 bases from J, with 11 bases between. From germline, CDR1 is SGHRS and CDR2 YFSETQ. Here the CDR3 reads CASSLGGTVYEQYF. CDR3 DNA sequence: TGCGCCAGCAGCTTGGGGGGCACAGTATACGAGCAGTACTTC.

The chain has TRBV5-1 and TRBJ1-2, with TRBD1 identical over 9 bases. V shed 4 bases, J shed 4 bases, and the junction held 8 bases outside the gene matches. Germline V gene lookup returns CDR1 SGHRS and CDR2 YFSETQ. The CDR3 spans 15 residues. The chain's CDR3 is CASSTMTGGVYGYTF. CDR3 sequence (DNA): TGCGCCAGCAGCACCATGACAGGGGGGGTCTATGGCTACACCTTC.

The chain carries TRBV6-5 and TRBJ2-1; the D gene could be TRBD1 or TRBD2 (5 bases each). Per germline, CDR1 MNHEY and CDR2 SVGAGI. Trimming stripped 7 bases from V and 1 base from J, with 11 bases between. CDR3 length: 14 residues. The CDR3 DNA sequence: TGTGCCAGCACTCCGGGACCTTCCTACAATGAGCAGTTCTTC. Translated, it gives CASTPGPSYNEQFF.

Details on this clone: Other DNA sequences in the same sample also yield this CDR3. The rearrangement joins TRBV5-1 to TRBJ2-3; TRBD2 matches 11 bases. Looked up from germline, CDR1 is SGHRS and CDR2 is YFSETQ. There are 16 residues in the CDR3. With V trimmed by 0 bases and J by 1 base, 1 base remained unmatched. This CDR3 reads CASSLVLAGGTDTQYF. The CDR3 coding sequence is TGCGCCAGCAGCTTGGTACTAGCGGGGGGCACAGATACGCAGTATTTT.

The chain carries TRBV6-1 and TRBJ2-1; 14 bases are shared with TRBD2. Germline V lookup: CDR1 MNHNS, CDR2 SASEGT. With 3 bases clipped from V and 6 bases from J, the junction kept 1 base outside the gene matches. CDR3 length: 15 amino acids. The CDR3 reads CASSDGLAGGNEQFF. The CDR3 DNA is TGTGCCAGCAGTGATGGACTAGCGGGAGGCAATGAGCAGTTCTTC.